The 25 T cell receptor beta chains below come from one sample, sequenced in a study of T cells in Graves' hyperthyroidism and ophthalmopathy. TCR beta CDR3 sequences were amplified from RNA transcripts. TCR CDR3 regions were first amplified by RT-PCR with HTBI primers. TCRdb re-called the multiplex PCR reads through MiXCR, storing one row per CDR3 protein. The top ten hold 30% to 40% of the sample, which has hundreds of thousands of distinct CDR3 sequences, roughly 15% seen once. Material: blood. These receptors all come from a woman in her 40s with Graves' ophthalmopathy.

This clonotype ranks as medium-sized. The chain joins TRBV7-8 to TRBJ2-7; 8 nucleotides match TRBD2. Per germline, CDR1 SGHVS and CDR2 FQNEAQ. Trimming removed 4 bases from V and 3 bases from J; junction bases left unmatched: 5. The CDR3 runs to 14 residues. The CDR3 DNA is TGTGCCAGCAGCTACGGCGGGAGGTACTACGAGCAGTACTTC. This gives the protein CASSYGGRYYEQYF.

This clonotype has at least ten counts. The chain couples TRBV12-3 or TRBV12-4 to TRBJ1-1; D is ambiguous. V lost 5 bases to trimming and J lost 6 bases, with 19 bases between them. The CDR3 is 15 residues long. The CDR3 bases are TGTGCCAGCAGTCCCGCGGGGTCCTACGTATCTGAAGCTTTCTTT. This translates into CASSPAGSYVSEAFF.

This clonotype was found many times. The chain combines TRBV5-1 with TRBJ1-1; D ambiguous. V gave up 3 bases and J gave up 1 base, with 4 bases separating them. The CDR3 length is 12 residues. Germline V CDR1 and CDR2: SGHRS, YFSETQ. CDR3 nucleotides: TGCGCCAGCAGCTACGAGAACACTGAAGCTTTCTTT. It translates to CASSYENTEAFF.

In its sample, this clonotype was seen many times. The rearrangement uses TRBV11-2 and TRBJ1-5; D possibly corresponds to TRBD1 (6 bases). The CDR3 is 15 amino acids. CDR1 and CDR2 (germline): SGHAT, FQNNGV. V lost 2 bases, J lost 4 bases, and 12 bases lay in between. The CDR3 protein is CASSLLTGPNQPQHF. CDR3 DNA: TGTGCCAGCAGCTTACTGACAGGACCAAATCAGCCCCAGCATTTT.

This clonotype has only a few counts. The gene calls are TRBV20-1 and TRBJ2-5, with unresolved D. The CDR3 is made up of 14 amino acids. The V and J ends lost 0 bases and 5 bases respectively, with 13 bases between them. From germline, CDR1 is DFQATT and CDR2 SNEGSKA (reference sequence). The CDR3 DNA follows: TGCAGTGCTAGAGATATAAAGGTGGGGGAGACCCAGTACTTC. Amino acids: CSARDIKVGETQYF.

Notes on this clonotype: A much larger clone lies one base from this, so it may be a read error. The chain employs TRBV11-2 and TRBJ2-1, with no clear D. The germline V gene has CDR1 SGHAT and CDR2 FQNNGV. V lost 5 bases and J lost 5, with 19 bases in between. The CDR3 runs 16 residues. The CDR3 DNA reads TGTGCCAGCAGCCAAGTAAAGGTCCAGAATAACAATGAGCAGTTCTTC. It translates to CASSQVKVQNNNEQFF.

Concerning this clonotype itself: Being one base from a much bigger clone, this may be a read error. CDR3 sequence reads: CSARPGGGTGGLFF. As DNA, the CDR3 is TGCAGTGCTAGACCGGGGGGAGGGACCGGGGGGCTGTTTTTT. This chain uses TRBV20-1 with TRBJ2-2, with 7 bases matching TRBD2. Germline V gene sequence: CDR1 DFQATT, CDR2 SNEGSKA (reference sequence). The CDR3 spans 14 residues.

This clonotype was detected many times. The CDR3 DNA sequence: TGTGCCAGCAGTCGTCGGGACAGAACCTACGAGCAGTACTTC. The encoded protein is CASSRRDRTYEQYF. V gene TRBV27 combines with J gene TRBJ2-7; 7 nucleotides match TRBD1. With V trimmed by 5 bases and J by 2 bases, 6 bases remained unmatched. From germline, CDR1 is MNHEY and CDR2 SMNVEV (reference sequence). This CDR3 spans 14 amino acids.

This chain links TRBV5-4 with TRBJ2-2, with D unresolved. With 10 bases removed from V and 2 bases from J, the gap between germline ends came to 15 bases. Germline V gene sequence: CDR1 SGHNT, CDR2 YYREEE (reference sequence). This CDR3 contains 14 residues. Here the CDR3 reads CAASSPPNTGELFF. The CDR3 DNA reads as TGTGCCGCAAGTAGTCCCCCAAACACCGGGGAGCTGTTTTTT.

The chain uses TRBV7-9 and TRBJ2-2, with TRBD1 matching over 8 bases. Germline V gene data show CDR1 as SEHNR and CDR2 as FQNEAQ (reference sequence). The J segment lost 5 bases and the V segment lost 6 bases, leaving 11 bases of the junction unmatched. This CDR3 comprises 16 residues. The CDR3 protein is CASSQDQGAVTGELFF. Written as DNA, the CDR3 is TGTGCCAGCAGTCAGGATCAGGGGGCCGTTACCGGGGAGCTGTTTTTT.

The sample holds many counts of this clonotype. The V call is TRBV20-1, the J call TRBJ2-3, with D perhaps TRBD2 (5 bases). V was shortened by 6 bases and J by 6 bases, with 10 bases between the two germline ends. This CDR3 contains 11 residues. CDR1 is DFQATT, CDR2 SNEGSKA, per germline (reference sequence). The CDR3 nucleotides are TGCAGTGCCACCGGACTGGATACGCAGTATTTT. Translating gives CSATGLDTQYF.

This clonotype was recorded at least ten times. The chain joins TRBV20-1 to TRBJ1-1; D is undetermined. CDR1 and CDR2 from the germline V gene are DFQATT and SNEGSKA (reference sequence). V lost 1 base and J lost 0, with 9 bases in between. The CDR3 has 14 residues. The CDR3 loop reads CSARVARMNTEAFF. Written as DNA, the CDR3 is TGCAGTGCTAGAGTCGCCAGGATGAACACTGAAGCTTTCTTT.

This clonotype showed up just a few times. The gene calls are TRBV6-5 and TRBJ2-7; D is uncertain. V lost 0 bases, J lost 1 base, and 13 bases lay in between. Germline CDR1 and CDR2: MNHEY and SVGAGI. The CDR3 sequence is 16 residues long. The CDR3 nucleotides read TGTGCCAGCAGTTACTCGTGGGATCGAGCGTCCTACGAGCAGTACTTC. Translation: CASSYSWDRASYEQYF.

This clonotype was counted a few times. The CDR3 spells CSALGQGPRDSGANVLTF. The CDR3 DNA sequence: TGCAGTGCCCTGGGGCAGGGCCCCCGGGACTCTGGGGCCAACGTCCTGACTTTC. The chain couples TRBV20-1 to TRBJ2-6; D could derive from TRBD1 or TRBD2 (5 bases each). This CDR3 is built from 18 residues. CDR1 is DFQATT, CDR2 SNEGSKA, per germline (reference sequence). The ends were cut back, 6 bases at V and 0 bases at J, with 21 bases in the middle.

The gene calls are TRBV7-9 and TRBJ1-1; D may be TRBD1 (5 bases). The CDR3 loop spans 13 amino acids. Germline lookup yields CDR1 SEHNR and CDR2 FQNEAQ (reference sequence). V dropped 7 bases and J dropped 5 bases, with 14 bases sitting between them. The CDR3 sequence is CASNKGPGTEAFF. CDR3 nucleotides: TGTGCCAGCAATAAGGGGCCGGGTACTGAAGCTTTCTTT.

This clonotype was found a few times. This chain uses TRBV19 with TRBJ2-7; the D is unclear. V was pared by 2 bases and J by 0 bases, with 8 bases between. The CDR3 has 14 residues. Germline CDR1 LNHDA, CDR2 SQIVND (reference sequence). In nucleotides, the CDR3 is TGTGCCAGTAGTATACAGGCAGACTCCTACGAGCAGTACTTC. It specifies CASSIQADSYEQYF.

This clonotype was detected a few times. CDR3 protein: CASSEAENTGELFF. DNA for the CDR3: TGTGCCAGCAGTGAGGCGGAAAACACCGGGGAGCTGTTTTTT. The chain has TRBV6-4 and TRBJ2-2; D unclear. CDR1 and CDR2 (germline): MRHNA, SNTAGT. The V end lost 3 bases, the J end lost 2 bases, and 7 bases lay between the germline ends. The CDR3 loop spans 14 amino acids.

This clonotype was picked up many times. The chain employs TRBV2 and TRBJ2-7; TRBD2 matches 10 bases. The CDR3 is 14 residues long. The germline gives CDR1 SNHLY, CDR2 FYNNEI. Trimming cost V 5 bases and J 5 bases; bases outside gene matches: 6. The CDR3 bases are TGTGCCAGCAGTTTTCCTAGCGGGAGAGACGAGCAGTACTTC. This sequence encodes CASSFPSGRDEQYF.

This clonotype occurred a few times. The rearrangement links TRBV24-1 to TRBJ2-2, with 7 bases aligning to TRBD1. From germline, CDR1 is KGHDR and CDR2 SFDVKD. Trimming removed 3 bases from V and 6 bases from J; junction bases left unmatched: 3. The length of the CDR3 is 14 residues. Here the CDR3 DNA reads TGTGCCACCAGTGATCTAACAGGGGCCGGGGAGCTGTTTTTT. Its translation: CATSDLTGAGELFF.

The J gene is TRBJ2-1, the V gene TRBV20-1; the match to TRBD2 covers 9 bases. Looked up from germline, CDR1 is DFQATT and CDR2 is SNEGSKA (reference sequence). CDR3 length equals 14 residues. V was pared by 5 bases and J by 0 bases, with 2 bases of the junction left unmatched. The CDR3 coding sequence is TGCAGTGCTTCTAGCGGGGACTCCTACAATGAGCAGTTCTTC. Protein product: CSASSGDSYNEQFF.

This clonotype appeared many times. The chain couples TRBV19 to TRBJ2-2, with a weak D call TRBD2 (5 bases). CDR3 length: 14 residues. Trimming removed 1 base from V and 9 bases from J, with 12 bases in between. Per the germline V gene, CDR1 is LNHDA and CDR2 is SQIVND (reference sequence). This CDR3 reads CASSIAPSPRELFF. The CDR3, as DNA: TGTGCCAGTAGTATAGCCCCTAGCCCTCGGGAGCTGTTTTTT.

The V call is TRBV28, the J call TRBJ1-4; D not resolved. Germline V gene lookup returns CDR1 MDHEN and CDR2 SYDVKM. V dropped 3 bases and J dropped 3 bases, with 11 bases sitting between them. The CDR3 extends over 15 amino acids. Written as DNA, the CDR3 is TGTGCCAGCAGTTTGTTGGCAGACTCTAATGAAAAACTGTTTTTT. This gives the protein CASSLLADSNEKLFF.

This clonotype showed up many times. The chain employs TRBV12-3 or TRBV12-4 and TRBJ2-3; 8 bases align to TRBD2. Germline trimming cut 4 bases from V and 2 bases from J; bases unmatched to any gene: 17. CDR3 length: 19 residues. CDR3: CASSYPPSGSSLPTDTQYF. The CDR3 DNA reads TGTGCCAGCAGTTACCCCCCAAGCGGGAGCAGCCTTCCCACAGATACGCAGTATTTT.

This clonotype was detected many times. The chain uses TRBV13 and TRBJ2-3, with 8 positions matching TRBD1. The germline V gene encodes CDR1 PRHDT and CDR2 FYEKMQ (reference sequence). The CDR3 is 16 residues long. With 5 bases clipped from V and 2 bases from J, the junction kept 9 bases outside the gene matches. The CDR3 region is CASSRRDRGFTDTQYF. In DNA, the CDR3 is TGTGCCAGCAGCCGACGCGACAGGGGCTTCACAGATACGCAGTATTTT. Full variable domain (outside the CDR3, taken from reference TRBV13 and TRBJ2-3): AAGVIQSPRHLIKEKRETATLKCYPIPRHDTVYWYQQGPGQDPQFLISFYEKMQSDKGSIPDRFSAQQFSDYHSELNMSSLELGDSALYFCASSRRDRGFTDTQYFGPGTRLTVL.

This clonotype was observed a few times. The chain is built from TRBV10-2 and TRBJ2-7; D could derive from TRBD1 or TRBD2 (5 bases each). V lost 1 base and J lost 3, with 13 bases in between. CDR3 length: 15 residues. Per germline, CDR1 WSHSY and CDR2 SAAADI. CDR3 bases: TGCGCCAGCAGTGAGTTTACGGCAGGGAGCTACGAGCAGTACTTC. Amino acids: CASSEFTAGSYEQYF.